Sequencing of this T cell receptor (beta chain) was carried out in a study of blood T cell repertoires in COVID-19. Study summary: Samples came from the United States, Italy and Spain, spanning acute and convalescent COVID-19. Nucleic acid was either cDNA or gDNA, and it came from T cells, B-cell-depleted T cells, or PBMCs.

In the authors' workflow: By means of reference gene primer amplification, nucleated cell counts were estimated. Using immunoSEQ multiplex PCR, the repertoire was profiled, and TCRdb retains in-frame clones only, with some absent. That table furnishes V, J and clone size, whereas the DNA furnished D and trimming. The table has about 150,000 clones, under 95% seen once. The CDR3 runs 13 residues. In germline, CDR1 is MNHNY, CDR2 SVGAGI (reference sequence). V was shortened by 6 bases and J by 3 bases, with 11 bases between the two germline ends. The TCR sequence derives from a middle-aged man with acute or convalescent COVID-19. This sequence joins TRBV6-6 and TRBJ2-5, with a possible D match to TRBD1 (5 bases). Sequenced sample: peripheral blood. The CDR3 loop is CASSGRVEETQYF. The CDR3 DNA sequence: TGTGCCAGCAGCGGCAGGGTTGAAGAGACCCAGTACTTC.